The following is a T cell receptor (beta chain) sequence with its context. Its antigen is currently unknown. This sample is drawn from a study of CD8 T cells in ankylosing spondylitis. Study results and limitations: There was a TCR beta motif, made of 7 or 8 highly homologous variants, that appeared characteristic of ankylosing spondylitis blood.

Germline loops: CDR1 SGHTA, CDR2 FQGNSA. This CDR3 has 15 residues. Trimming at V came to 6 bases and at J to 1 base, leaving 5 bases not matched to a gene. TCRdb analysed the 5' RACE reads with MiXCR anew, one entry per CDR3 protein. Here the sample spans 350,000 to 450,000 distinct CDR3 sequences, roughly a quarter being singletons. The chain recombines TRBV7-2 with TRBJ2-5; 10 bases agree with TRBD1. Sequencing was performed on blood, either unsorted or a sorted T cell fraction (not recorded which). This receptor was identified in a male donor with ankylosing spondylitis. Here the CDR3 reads CASRRDRGVQETQYF. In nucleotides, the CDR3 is TGTGCCAGCAGAAGGGACAGGGGCGTCCAAGAGACCCAGTACTTC.